This TCR beta chain was found in a study of OX40 agonist ivuxolimab in advanced cancers. This CDR3 region has 15 residues. The V gene's germline CDR1 is MDHEN and CDR2 SYDVKM. V lost 5 bases to trimming and J lost 1 base; unmatched junction nucleotides: 6. Method: immunoSEQ multiplex PCR; TCRdb's copy keeps in-frame clones and lacks some. This sample has fewer than 60,000 clones; more than 85% occur once, and the top ten carry roughly 0.77%. This sequence originates from an adult with an advanced solid tumor such as melanoma, head and neck, liver or kidney cancer. This chain uses TRBV28 with TRBJ2-3; TRBD1 aligns across 7 bases. The sequenced sample was CD4+ or CD8+ T cells sorted from blood, obtained in a trial of the OX40 agonist ivuxolimab. The chain's CDR3 is CASSTRDRGTDTQYF. CDR3 nucleotides: TGTGCCAGCAGTACCCGGGACAGAGGCACAGATACGCAGTATTTT.